This T cell receptor beta chain originates from a study of cytomegalovirus exposure and HLA in healthy donors. The study, taken as a whole, reports: Later analysis indicated greater clonal expansion among HLA-associated TCR beta chains than among equally common other chains. There were reportedly fewer N-insertions in an Asian-associated ancestry cluster than the roughly 610-donor mean, in a later analysis.

Turning to this clone: The target antigen is unknown.

Trimming stripped 0 bases from V and 7 bases from J, with 8 bases between. Germline loops: CDR1 SGHRS, CDR2 YFSETQ. This CDR3 is 13 amino acids long. PCR was performed using 60 Vbeta and 13 Jbeta primers. Sequenced by immunoSEQ multiplex PCR; TCRdb stores in-frame clones only, minus some. The data hold around 140,000 clones, with under 75% observed a single time. Input material: PBMCs. This clonotype was obtained from a woman aged 40 to 49 in good health and CMV-seronegative. The V gene is TRBV5-1, the J gene TRBJ1-5, with D hard to call. CDR3 sequence (DNA): TGCGCCAGCAGCTTGGCCGAGAACCAGCCCCAGCATTTT. As protein: CASSLAENQPQHF.